The 19 T cell receptor beta chains below come from one sample, sequenced in a study of human T cells and chemical hapten exposure. TCRdb ran MiXCR on the RACE reads and lists one entry per CDR3 protein. The data contain roughly 100,000 distinct CDR3 sequences, under 40% of them singletons. Time point: patch test 3, about 24 weeks after DPC sensitization. Indicated treatment: therapeutic diphenylcyclopropenone sensitization with weekly scalp DPC. Sequencing used whole blood, obtained in connection with sensitization to the hapten diphenylcyclopropenone (DPC). The receptors stem from a man aged 35 to 55 with alopecia areata. Some clones in this sample may be carry-over from other donors' samples.

There are a few counts of this clonotype. The rearrangement joins TRBV7-8 to TRBJ2-2; 10 nucleotides align to TRBD2. Germline V gene sequence: CDR1 SGHVS, CDR2 FQNEAQ. The V gene end was trimmed by 6 bases and the J gene end by 6 bases; junction bases not matched to a gene: 7. The CDR3 consists of 15 residues. CDR3 amino acids: CASSALAGVPGELFF. In nucleotides, the CDR3 is TGTGCCAGCAGTGCCCTAGCGGGAGTTCCCGGGGAGCTGTTTTTT.

This clonotype was detected a few times. Here the CDR3 DNA reads TGTGCCAGCAGCTTCAAGGGGCTTCACACCGGGGAGCTGTTTTTT. Translation: CASSFKGLHTGELFF. The chain links TRBV7-9 to TRBJ2-2; a weak D match, TRBD1 (5 bases). Germline assignment: CDR1 SEHNR and CDR2 FQNEAQ (reference sequence). Trimming pared 3 bases from V and 3 bases from J, leaving 11 bases between. The CDR3 runs to 15 residues.

The chain employs TRBV18 and TRBJ2-3; TRBD1 aligns across 7 bases. J was trimmed by 6 bases and V by 2 bases; bases with no gene match: 8. The CDR3 totals 15 residues. Germline values: CDR1 KGHSH, CDR2 LQKENI. The CDR3 region is CASSPGQAALDTQYF. CDR3 DNA: TGTGCCAGCTCACCAGGACAGGCAGCATTGGATACGCAGTATTTT.

This clonotype came up once. CDR3 protein: CASSLQNEGYSPLHF. For the CDR3, the DNA is TGTGCCAGCTCACTCCAGAACGAGGGGTATTCACCCCTCCACTTT. The chain employs TRBV18 and TRBJ1-6, with D maybe TRBD1 (5 bases). The CDR3 is 15 amino acids. V shed 4 bases and J shed 8 bases, with 15 bases lying between them. Germline CDR1 and CDR2: KGHSH and LQKENI.

This sequence joins TRBV28 and TRBJ1-4; 7 nucleotides align to TRBD1. From germline, CDR1 is MDHEN and CDR2 SYDVKM. This CDR3 comprises 15 residues. V gave up 3 bases and J gave up 8 bases; unmatched junction bases: 9. CDR3 residues: CASSFLQGTIEKLFF. CDR3 DNA: TGTGCCAGCAGTTTCTTACAGGGGACTATCGAAAAACTGTTTTTT.

This clonotype was counted only a few times. This chain links TRBV28 with TRBJ2-5, with TRBD2 matching over 11 bases. This CDR3 has 14 amino acids. The germline V gene encodes CDR1 MDHEN and CDR2 SYDVKM. J was trimmed by 3 bases and V by 5 bases; bases with no gene match: 2. As DNA, the CDR3 is TGTGCCAGCAGTCTTAGCGGGAGGGAAGAGACCCAGTACTTC. Its translation: CASSLSGREETQYF.

This clonotype was counted a few times. The chain uses TRBV12-3 or TRBV12-4 and TRBJ2-3; TRBD2 matches 13 bases. The CDR3 has 15 amino acids. The trim removed 5 bases at V and 3 bases at J, leaving 2 bases unmatched. The CDR3 loop reads CASSTSGRATDTQYF. The CDR3 nucleotides are TGTGCCAGCAGTACTAGCGGGAGGGCAACAGATACGCAGTATTTT.

This clonotype was found a few times. V and J are TRBV29-1 and TRBJ1-4, with D possibly being TRBD1 (5 bases). This CDR3 has 13 residues. Germline CDR1 reads SQVTM; CDR2 reads ANQGSEA. V dropped 7 bases and J dropped 8 bases, with 17 bases sitting between them. This CDR3 reads CSGPAGEEEKLFF. The CDR3 DNA sequence: TGCAGCGGCCCTGCGGGGGAAGAAGAAAAACTGTTTTTT.

This clonotype came up a few times. The genes are TRBV6-1 and TRBJ2-3, with 13 bases lining up with TRBD2. This CDR3 has 14 amino acids. Germline assignment: CDR1 MNHNS and CDR2 SASEGT. Trimming at V came to 2 bases and at J to 10 bases, leaving 3 bases not matched to a gene. CDR3: CASSERTSGSAQYF. In nucleotides, the CDR3 is TGTGCCAGCAGTGAACGGACTAGCGGGAGTGCGCAGTATTTT.

The chain joins TRBV7-9 to TRBJ1-4; TRBD1 might be the D (5 bases). Trimming took off 3 bases at V and 6 bases at J, with 14 bases between the two ends. Germline-derived CDR1 and CDR2 are SEHNR and FQNEAQ (reference sequence). The CDR3 loop spans 15 amino acids. CDR3 in amino acids: CASSFDSGRDEKLFF. In DNA form, the CDR3 reads TGTGCCAGCAGCTTCGACTCAGGGCGTGATGAAAAACTGTTTTTT. Supplemented by reference TRBV7-9 and TRBJ1-4, the full variable domain reads DTGVSQNPRHKITKRGQNVTFRCDPISEHNRLYWYRQTLGQGPEFLTYFQNEAQLEKSRLLSDRFSAERPKGSFSTLEIQRTEQGDSAMYLCASSFDSGRDEKLFFGSGTQLSVL.

This chain joins TRBV24-1 and TRBJ2-5; D remains ambiguous. The CDR3 runs to 20 residues. Between the trimmed V and J ends, which lost 0 bases and 3 bases, there was a span of 25 bases. CDR1 and CDR2 from the germline V gene are KGHDR and SFDVKD. CDR3 nucleotide sequence: TGTGCCACCAGTGATTTGATCTTCGGGTTCACGAATCCAATTAAAGAGACCCAGTACTTC. Translated: CATSDLIFGFTNPIKETQYF.

This clonotype was observed a handful of times. This rearrangement joins TRBV5-1 to TRBJ2-5; D not resolved. The CDR3 runs to 12 residues. CDR1 and CDR2 (germline): SGHRS, YFSETQ. The V end was cut by 4 bases, the J end by 2 bases, with 6 bases between. The CDR3 spells CASSQIQETQYF. CDR3 coding DNA: TGCGCCAGCAGCCAGATACAAGAGACCCAGTACTTC.

The CDR3 region has the DNA TGCAGTGCCTCCCCGAGGTTAGTCACTGAAGCTTTCTTT. Its translation: CSASPRLVTEAFF. The chain combines TRBV20-1 with TRBJ1-1; D gene ambiguous. The CDR3 runs to 13 residues. Per the germline V gene, CDR1 is DFQATT and CDR2 is SNEGSKA (reference sequence). V lost 6 bases and J 4 bases, leaving 15 bases between the germline ends.

This clonotype was detected only a few times. The V call is TRBV4-3, the J call TRBJ2-3; D is perhaps TRBD2 (5 bases). Germline CDR1 reads LGHNA; CDR2 reads YSLEER. The V end lost 3 bases, the J end lost 2 bases, and 15 bases lay between the germline ends. This CDR3 spans 16 amino acids. In DNA form, the CDR3 reads TGCGCCAGCAGCCAGGGCGAGGGCGGTTACACAGATACGCAGTATTTT. Amino acids: CASSQGEGGYTDTQYF.

V usage is TRBV4-3 and J usage is TRBJ2-4; unclear D gene. Germline V CDR1 and CDR2: LGHNA, YSLEER. Trimming left V 0 bases short and J 6 bases short, with 9 bases between. This CDR3 has 14 amino acids. In DNA form, the CDR3 reads TGCGCCAGCAGCCAAGATAGTCGGTCAAACATTCAGTACTTC. It translates to CASSQDSRSNIQYF.

The CDR3, as DNA: TGTGCCAGCAGGGCAGGGGGCGCTGGGGCCAACGTCCTGACTTTC. Translating gives CASRAGGAGANVLTF. The V gene is TRBV28, the J gene TRBJ2-6; 8 bases fit TRBD1. The CDR3 loop spans 15 amino acids. V lost 6 bases, J lost 2 bases, and 3 bases stayed unmatched. Germline assignment: CDR1 MDHEN and CDR2 SYDVKM.

The chain carries TRBV20-1 and TRBJ2-7; no clear D. Germline V lookup: CDR1 DFQATT, CDR2 SNEGSKA (reference sequence). Between the trimmed V and J ends, which lost 6 bases and 2 bases, there was a span of 11 bases. This CDR3 is built from 12 residues. This CDR3 reads CSALDSPYEQYV. CDR3 sequence (DNA): TGCAGTGCCCTTGACTCCCCCTACGAGCAGTACGTC.

This clonotype was recorded only once. V gene TRBV30 combines with J gene TRBJ1-3, with D maybe TRBD1 (5 bases). With 4 bases removed from V and 4 bases from J, the gap between germline ends came to 17 bases. CDR3 size: 15 residues. From germline, CDR1 is GTSNPN and CDR2 SVGIG (reference sequence). Written as DNA, the CDR3 is TGTGCCTGGACCAGGGACCCTACAGGAGGAAACACCATATATTTT. Protein product: CAWTRDPTGGNTIYF.

This clonotype has a handful of counts. The V call is TRBV7-2, the J call TRBJ1-5; 9 positions agree with TRBD1. Trimming cost V 5 bases and J 6 bases; bases outside gene matches: 2. In germline, CDR1 is SGHTA, CDR2 FQGNSA. CDR3 size: 13 residues. The CDR3 coding sequence is TGTGCCAGCAGCACAGGGGGCGTTCAGCCCCAGCATTTT. It codes for CASSTGGVQPQHF.